This T cell receptor beta chain was sequenced during a study of blood T cell repertoires in COVID-19. As for the study in general: COVID-19 samples, acute and convalescent, were from the United States, Italy and Spain. In each case, the material was cDNA or gDNA derived from T cells, B-cell-depleted T cells, or PBMCs.

As originally analysed: Amplification of reference gene primers was used by the study to estimate nucleated cell counts. Method: immunoSEQ multiplex PCR; TCRdb's copy keeps in-frame clones and lacks some. V and J calls and clone size come straight from that table; D and trimming were deduced from the DNA. This sample has approximately 100,000 clones, with around 85% found just once. This sequence was found in a woman older than 75 with acute or convalescent COVID-19. The sample comprised peripheral blood.

The CDR3 sequence is CASTDRNSPLHF. DNA for the CDR3: TGTGCCAGCACGGACAGGAATTCACCCCTCCACTTT. The chain employs TRBV6-5 and TRBJ1-6; TRBD1 matches 7 bases. The ends lost 7 bases at V and 7 bases at J; junction bases unmatched: 1. CDR3 length: 12 amino acids. CDR1 MNHEY and CDR2 SVGAGI come from the germline V gene.